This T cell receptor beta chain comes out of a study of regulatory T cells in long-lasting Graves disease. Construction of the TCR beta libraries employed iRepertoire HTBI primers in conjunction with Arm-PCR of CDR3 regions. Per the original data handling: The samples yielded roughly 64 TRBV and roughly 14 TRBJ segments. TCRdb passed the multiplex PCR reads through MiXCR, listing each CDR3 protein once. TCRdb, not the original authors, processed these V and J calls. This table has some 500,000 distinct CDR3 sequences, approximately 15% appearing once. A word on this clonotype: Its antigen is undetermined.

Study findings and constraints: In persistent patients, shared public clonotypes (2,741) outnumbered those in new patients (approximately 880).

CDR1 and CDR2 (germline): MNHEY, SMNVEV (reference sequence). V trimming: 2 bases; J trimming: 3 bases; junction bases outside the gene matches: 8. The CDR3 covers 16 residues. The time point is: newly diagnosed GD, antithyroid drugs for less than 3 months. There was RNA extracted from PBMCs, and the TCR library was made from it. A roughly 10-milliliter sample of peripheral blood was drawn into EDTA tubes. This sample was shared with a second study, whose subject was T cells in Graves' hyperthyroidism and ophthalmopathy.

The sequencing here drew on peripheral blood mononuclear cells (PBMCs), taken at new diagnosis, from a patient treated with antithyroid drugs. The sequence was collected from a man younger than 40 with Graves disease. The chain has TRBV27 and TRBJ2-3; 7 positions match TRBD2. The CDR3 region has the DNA TGTGCCAGCAGTTTAAGACGGGAGGAGGTAACAGATACGCAGTATTTT. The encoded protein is CASSLRREEVTDTQYF.